This is a list of T cell receptor beta chains from one sample in a study of CD4 T cells in relation to SARS-CoV-2 and coronaviruses. Assay: immunoSEQ multiplex PCR; the TCRdb copy retains only in-frame clones and omits some. The repertoire holds about 21,000 clones, with around 78% as singletons. These receptors lack a known antigen. The sequenced sample was CD4+ T cells from PBMCs, cultured in vitro. All receptors come from a human donor in good health. Each CDR3 is given with its conserved first and last residue. A D gene is named only where the DNA matches it firmly. Not all rows give a size; the values are once, few, many and, for expanded clones, a class.

-	-	TRBV7-3	TRBJ1-6	CASSLGYNSPLHF	TGTGCCAGCAGCTTAGGATATAATTCACCCCTCCACTTT
-	-	TRBV10-3	TRBJ2-7	CAISEGQASYEQYF	TGTGCCATCAGTGAGGGTCAGGCGTCCTACGAGCAGTACTTC
-	-	TRBV21-1	TRBJ2-2	CASSKEGRDTGELFF	TGTGCCAGCAGCAAAGAGGGACGGGACACCGGGGAGCTGTTTTTT
-	-	TRBV6-5	TRBJ2-2	CAPGERVTGELFF	TGTGCCCCAGGGGAGAGGGTTACCGGGGAGCTGTTTTTT
TRBD1	-	TRBV24-1	TRBJ2-5	CATSDPGGGETQYF	TGTGCCACCAGTGACCCAGGGGGCGGAGAGACCCAGTACTTC
-	-	TRBV5-4	TRBJ2-3	CASSFSPTASRIDTQYF	TGTGCCAGCAGCTTTTCCCCAACAGCTTCAAGGATAGATACGCAGTATTTT
-	-	TRBV6-4	TRBJ2-3	CASSDGPRGGQYF	TGTGCCAGCAGTGACGGACCGCGGGGAGGTCAGTATTTT
TRBD1	few	TRBV6-1	TRBJ2-7	CASSEAGDSYYEQYF	TGTGCCAGCAGTGAAGCGGGGGACAGCTACTACGAGCAGTACTTC
-	-	TRBV11-2	TRBJ1-6	CASSLVDSPLHF	TGTGCCAGCAGCTTAGTAGATTCACCCCTCCACTTT
-	-	TRBV11-3	TRBJ2-5	CASSLVPGETQYF	TGTGCCAGCAGCTTAGTTCCCGGGGAGACCCAGTACTTC
-	-	TRBV19	TRBJ2-5	CAVATGRGEETQYF	TGTGCCGTCGCCACGGGCAGGGGCGAAGAGACCCAGTACTTC
TRBD2	-	TRBV24-1	TRBJ2-1	CATSDLVSGSVNEQFF	TGTGCCACCAGTGATTTGGTTAGCGGGAGTGTCAATGAGCAGTTCTTC
-	-	TRBV15	TRBJ1-5	CATSREIGRTDSNQPQHF	TGTGCCACCAGCAGAGAGATAGGACGCACGGATAGCAATCAGCCCCAGCATTTT
-	-	TRBV3-1/TRBV3-2	TRBJ2-7	CASSHGSYEQYF	TGTGCCAGCAGCCACGGCTCCTACGAGCAGTACTTC
TRBD1	-	TRBV10-3	TRBJ2-7	CAISEGRGPFYEQYF	TGTGCCATCAGTGAGGGCAGGGGGCCTTTTTACGAGCAGTACTTC
-	-	TRBV7-2	TRBJ1-3	CASSFAQGGVAGNTIYF	TGTGCCAGCAGCTTCGCGCAGGGAGGGGTTGCTGGAAACACCATATATTTT
TRBD2	-	TRBV5-5	TRBJ2-1	CASRLAGTSSYNEQFF	TGTGCCAGCAGACTAGCGGGAACAAGCTCCTACAATGAGCAGTTCTTC
-	-	TRBV27	TRBJ2-5	CASSLSWRSQETQYF	TGTGCCAGCAGTTTATCGTGGCGAAGCCAAGAGACCCAGTACTTC
TRBD2	few	TRBV3-1/TRBV3-2	TRBJ2-5	CASSPGQGGVTQYF	TGTGCCAGCAGCCCGGGGCAGGGAGGGGTGACCCAGTACTTC
TRBD1	-	TRBV9	TRBJ2-5	CASSGGTGDVETQYF	TGTGCCAGCAGCGGGGGGACAGGGGATGTAGAGACCCAGTACTTC
TRBD1	-	TRBV5-6	TRBJ1-5	CASSLTGQDNQPQHF	TGTGCCAGCAGCTTGACCGGACAGGATAATCAGCCCCAGCATTTT
-	-	TRBV2	TRBJ1-1	CASSSGPRGTEAFF	TGTGCCAGCAGCTCCGGGCCCAGGGGAACTGAAGCTTTCTTT